The 7 T cell receptor beta chains given below trace back to one sample, sequenced in a study of T cells expressing NK-cell markers. From the 5' RACE reads, TCRdb lists one entry per CDR3 protein and no DNA. In total, the table holds about 460,000 distinct CDR3 sequences. The sequenced sample was blood T cells: a sorted CD56 or NKG2C T cell subset, CD4+ or CD8+ T cells, or bulk PBMC T cells (not recorded which). Receptors originate from a woman between 45 and 65 years old in good health.

The rearrangement joins TRBV19 to TRBJ1-6. Germline values: CDR1 LNHDA, CDR2 SQIVND (reference sequence). The CDR3 runs 12 residues. The CDR3 sequence: CASSRWTEPLHF.

The chain employs TRBV4-2 and TRBJ2-1; TCRdb proposes TRBD2, but this gene call is untestable without DNA. The V gene's germline CDR1 is LGHNA and CDR2 YNFKEQ. This CDR3 has 14 residues. CDR3 residues: CASSQGVLSREQFF.

This rearrangement joins TRBV4-1 to TRBJ2-1; TCRdb indicates TRBD2, and absent DNA this call remains unverified. There are 19 residues in the CDR3. Germline V gene lookup returns CDR1 MGHRA and CDR2 YSYEKL. The chain's CDR3 is CASSQVSPLTSSGGNEQFF.

The chain recombines TRBV19 with TRBJ2-1; the TCRdb D gene call, TRBD1, has no DNA to confirm it. Germline CDR1 and CDR2: LNHDA and SQIVND (reference sequence). This CDR3 region has 15 residues. CDR3 sequence reads: CASSGPGIPFHEQFF.

The chain joins TRBV5-1 to TRBJ2-1; TCRdb's D call of TRBD2 is untestable without DNA. Germline V gene sequence: CDR1 SGHRS, CDR2 YFSETQ. The CDR3 has 17 amino acids. The CDR3 loop is CASSPGLAGLLYNEQFF.

The rearrangement links TRBV5-1 to TRBJ1-6; checking the TCRdb D call of TRBD1 is not possible without DNA. The germline CDR1 and CDR2 sequences are SGHRS and YFSETQ. The length of the CDR3 is 14 residues. Here the CDR3 reads CASSLGGIFSPLHF.

V usage is TRBV7-3 and J usage is TRBJ2-3; TCRdb outputs TRBD2, but without DNA this stays unchecked. Germline-derived CDR1 and CDR2 are SGHTA and FQGTGA. This CDR3 spans 16 amino acids. The CDR3 loop is CASSSPGTNGTDTQYF.